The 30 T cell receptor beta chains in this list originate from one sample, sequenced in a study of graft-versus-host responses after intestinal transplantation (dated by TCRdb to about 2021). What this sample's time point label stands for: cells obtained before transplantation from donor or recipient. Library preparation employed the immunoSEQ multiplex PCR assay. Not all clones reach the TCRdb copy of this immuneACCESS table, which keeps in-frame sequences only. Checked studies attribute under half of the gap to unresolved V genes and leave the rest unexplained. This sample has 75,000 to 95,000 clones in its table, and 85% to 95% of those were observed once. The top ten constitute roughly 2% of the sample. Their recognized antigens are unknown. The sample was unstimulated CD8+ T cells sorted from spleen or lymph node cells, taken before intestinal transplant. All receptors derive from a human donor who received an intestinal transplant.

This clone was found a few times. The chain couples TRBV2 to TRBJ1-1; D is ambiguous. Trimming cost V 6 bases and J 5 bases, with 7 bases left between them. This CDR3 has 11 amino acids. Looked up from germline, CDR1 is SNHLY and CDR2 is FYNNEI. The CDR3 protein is CASRTRTEAFF. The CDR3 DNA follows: TGTGCCAGCAGGACACGGACTGAAGCTTTCTTT.

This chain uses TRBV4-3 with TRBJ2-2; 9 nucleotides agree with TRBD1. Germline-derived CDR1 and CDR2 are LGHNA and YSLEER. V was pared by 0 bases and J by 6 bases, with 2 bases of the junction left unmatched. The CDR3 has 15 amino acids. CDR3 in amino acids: CASSQDGTGPGELFF. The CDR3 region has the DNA TGCGCCAGCAGCCAAGATGGGACAGGGCCCGGGGAGCTGTTTTTT.

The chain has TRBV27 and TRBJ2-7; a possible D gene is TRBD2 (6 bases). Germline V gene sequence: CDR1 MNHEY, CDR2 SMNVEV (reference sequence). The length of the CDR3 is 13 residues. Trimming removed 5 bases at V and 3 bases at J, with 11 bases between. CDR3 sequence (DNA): TGTGCCAGCAGTCTGACTAGTCTCTACGAGCAGTACTTC. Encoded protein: CASSLTSLYEQYF.

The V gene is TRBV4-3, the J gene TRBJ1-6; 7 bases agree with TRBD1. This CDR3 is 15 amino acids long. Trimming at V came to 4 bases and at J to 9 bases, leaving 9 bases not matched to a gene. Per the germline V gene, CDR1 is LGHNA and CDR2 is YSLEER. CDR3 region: CASSPDRVGGSPLHF. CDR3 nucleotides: TGCGCCAGCAGCCCTGACAGGGTCGGAGGTTCACCCCTCCACTTT.

CDR3 sequence reads: CASSFEAGYNSPLHF. Written as DNA, the CDR3 is TGTGCCAGCAGTTTCGAGGCAGGGTACAATTCACCCCTCCACTTT. The chain carries TRBV27 and TRBJ1-6; maybe TRBD1 (5 bases). This CDR3 has 15 amino acids. Per germline, CDR1 MNHEY and CDR2 SMNVEV (reference sequence). The V gene lost 3 bases and the J gene lost 7 bases, with 13 bases spanning the gap.

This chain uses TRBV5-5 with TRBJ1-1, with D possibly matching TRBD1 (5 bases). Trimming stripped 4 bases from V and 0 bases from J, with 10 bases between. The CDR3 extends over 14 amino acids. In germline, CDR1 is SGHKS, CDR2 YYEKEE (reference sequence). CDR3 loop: CASSLRQMNTEAFF. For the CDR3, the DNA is TGTGCCAGCAGCCTCCGACAGATGAACACTGAAGCTTTCTTT.

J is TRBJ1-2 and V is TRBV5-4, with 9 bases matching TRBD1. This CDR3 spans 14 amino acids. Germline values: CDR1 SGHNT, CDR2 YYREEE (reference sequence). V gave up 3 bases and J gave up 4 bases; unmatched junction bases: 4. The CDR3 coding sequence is TGTGCCAGCAGCTATAAGACAGGGGGCTATGGCTACACCTTC. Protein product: CASSYKTGGYGYTF.

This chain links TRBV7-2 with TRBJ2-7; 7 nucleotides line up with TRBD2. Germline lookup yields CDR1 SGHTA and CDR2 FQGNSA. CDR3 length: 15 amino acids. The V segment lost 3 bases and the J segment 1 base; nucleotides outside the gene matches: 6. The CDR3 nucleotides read TGTGCCAGCAGCTTGACTAGCAGTTATTCCTACGAGCAGTACTTC. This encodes CASSLTSSYSYEQYF.

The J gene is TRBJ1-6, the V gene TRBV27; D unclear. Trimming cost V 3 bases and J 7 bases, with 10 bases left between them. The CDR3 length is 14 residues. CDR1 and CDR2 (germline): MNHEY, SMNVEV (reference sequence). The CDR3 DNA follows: TGTGCCAGCAGTTTGATTGGGCCGAATTCACCCCTCCACTTT. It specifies CASSLIGPNSPLHF.

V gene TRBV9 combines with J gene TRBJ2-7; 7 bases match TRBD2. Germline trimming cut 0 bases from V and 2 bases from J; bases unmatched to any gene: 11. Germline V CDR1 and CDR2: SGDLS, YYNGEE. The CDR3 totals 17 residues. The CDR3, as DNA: TGTGCCAGCAGCGTAGCTTCTGGTACTAGCGTGGCCTACGAGCAGTACTTC. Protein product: CASSVASGTSVAYEQYF. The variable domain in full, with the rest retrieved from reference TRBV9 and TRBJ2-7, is DSGVTQTPKHLITATGQRVTLRCSPRSGDLSVYWYQQSLDQGLQFLIQYYNGEERAKGNILERFSAQQFPDLHSELNLSSLELGDSALYFCASSVASGTSVAYEQYFGPGTRLTVT.

The CDR3 nucleotides are TGCGCCAGCAGCGAGGGGGACACTGAAGCTTTCTTT. It yields the protein CASSEGDTEAFF. The chain couples TRBV4-3 to TRBJ1-1, with D perhaps matching TRBD1 (6 bases). The CDR3 runs 12 residues. Germline lookup yields CDR1 LGHNA and CDR2 YSLEER. V gave up 5 bases and J gave up 3 bases, with 7 bases separating them.

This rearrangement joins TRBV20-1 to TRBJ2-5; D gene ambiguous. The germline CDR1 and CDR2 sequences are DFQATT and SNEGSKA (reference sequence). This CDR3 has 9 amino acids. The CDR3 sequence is CRDPSGQYF. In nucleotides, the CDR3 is TGCAGAGACCCGTCCGGGCAGTACTTC.

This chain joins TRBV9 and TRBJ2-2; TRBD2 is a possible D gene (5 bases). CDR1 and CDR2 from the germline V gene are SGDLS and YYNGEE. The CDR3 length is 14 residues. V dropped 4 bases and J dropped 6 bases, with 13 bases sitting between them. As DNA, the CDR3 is TGTGCCAGCAGCTCAGCGTCGGGATCCGGGGAGCTGTTTTTT. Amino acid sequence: CASSSASGSGELFF. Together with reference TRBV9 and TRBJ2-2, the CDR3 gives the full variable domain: DSGVTQTPKHLITATGQRVTLRCSPRSGDLSVYWYQQSLDQGLQFLIQYYNGEERAKGNILERFSAQQFPDLHSELNLSSLELGDSALYFCASSSASGSGELFFGEGSRLTVL.

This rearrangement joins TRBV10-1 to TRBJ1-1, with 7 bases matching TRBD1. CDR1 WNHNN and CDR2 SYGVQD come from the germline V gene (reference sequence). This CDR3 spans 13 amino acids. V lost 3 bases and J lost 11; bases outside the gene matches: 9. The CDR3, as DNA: TGCGCCAGCAGTGAACAGGGGCCCGAGCTGGCTTTCTTT. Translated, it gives CASSEQGPELAFF.

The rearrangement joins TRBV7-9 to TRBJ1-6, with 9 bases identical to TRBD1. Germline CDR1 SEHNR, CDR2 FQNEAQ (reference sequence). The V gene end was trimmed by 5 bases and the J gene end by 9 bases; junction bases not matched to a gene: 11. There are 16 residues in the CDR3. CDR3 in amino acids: CASSGPGQGIRSPLHF. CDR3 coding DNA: TGTGCCAGCAGCGGGCCGGGACAGGGAATTCGTTCACCCCTCCACTTT.

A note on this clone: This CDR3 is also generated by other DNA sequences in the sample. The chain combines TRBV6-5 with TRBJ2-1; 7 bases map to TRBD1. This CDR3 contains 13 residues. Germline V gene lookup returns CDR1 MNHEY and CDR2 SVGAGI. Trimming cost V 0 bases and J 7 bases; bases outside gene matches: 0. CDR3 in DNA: TGTGCCAGCAGTTACTCCAGGGGGAATGAGCAGTTCTTC. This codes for CASSYSRGNEQFF.

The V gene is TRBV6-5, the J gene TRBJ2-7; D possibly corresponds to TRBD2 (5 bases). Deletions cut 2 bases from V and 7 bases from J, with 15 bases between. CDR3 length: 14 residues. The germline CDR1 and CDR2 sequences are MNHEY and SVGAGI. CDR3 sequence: CASSYGAATGEQYF. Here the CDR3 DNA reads TGTGCCAGCAGTTACGGTGCCGCTACGGGGGAGCAGTACTTC.

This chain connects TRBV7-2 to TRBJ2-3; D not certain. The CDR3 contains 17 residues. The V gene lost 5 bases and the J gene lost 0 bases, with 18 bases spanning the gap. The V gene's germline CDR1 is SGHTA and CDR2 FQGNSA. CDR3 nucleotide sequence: TGTGCCAGCAGCAATTTGAATGGGTTCGGGAGCACAGATACGCAGTATTTT. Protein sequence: CASSNLNGFGSTDTQYF.

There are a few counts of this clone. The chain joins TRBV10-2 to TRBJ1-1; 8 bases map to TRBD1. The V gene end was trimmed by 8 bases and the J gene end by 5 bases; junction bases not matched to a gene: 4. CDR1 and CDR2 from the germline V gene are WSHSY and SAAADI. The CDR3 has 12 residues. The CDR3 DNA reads TGCGCCAGCGGACAGGGAGGTACTGAAGCTTTCTTT. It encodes CASGQGGTEAFF.

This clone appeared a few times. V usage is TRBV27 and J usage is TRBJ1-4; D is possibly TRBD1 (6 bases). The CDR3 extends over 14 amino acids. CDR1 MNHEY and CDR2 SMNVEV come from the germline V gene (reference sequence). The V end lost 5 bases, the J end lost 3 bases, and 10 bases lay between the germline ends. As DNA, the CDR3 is TGTGCCAGCAGTGCAGGGGCACCTAATGAAAAACTGTTTTTT. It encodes CASSAGAPNEKLFF.

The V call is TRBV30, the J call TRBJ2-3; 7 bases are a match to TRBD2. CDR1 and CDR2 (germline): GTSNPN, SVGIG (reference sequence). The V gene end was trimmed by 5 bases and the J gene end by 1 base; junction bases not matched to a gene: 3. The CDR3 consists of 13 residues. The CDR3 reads CAWSSGGTDTQYF. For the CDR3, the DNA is TGTGCCTGGTCCAGCGGGGGCACAGATACGCAGTATTTT.

Written as DNA, the CDR3 is TGTGCCAGCAGCTCCCCGGCAGGCGACTACGAGCAGTACTTC. Translation gives CASSSPAGDYEQYF. The V gene is TRBV5-6, the J gene TRBJ2-7; no clear D gene. V was pared by 3 bases and J by 3 bases, with 13 bases between. The length of the CDR3 is 14 residues. CDR1 is SGHDT and CDR2 is YYEEEE in the germline V gene.

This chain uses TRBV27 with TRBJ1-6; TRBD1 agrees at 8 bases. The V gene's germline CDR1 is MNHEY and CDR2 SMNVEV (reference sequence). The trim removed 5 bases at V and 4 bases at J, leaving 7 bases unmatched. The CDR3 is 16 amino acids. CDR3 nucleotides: TGTGCCAGCAGTCCCGGGACAGGCGTTTATAATTCACCCCTCCACTTT. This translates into CASSPGTGVYNSPLHF.

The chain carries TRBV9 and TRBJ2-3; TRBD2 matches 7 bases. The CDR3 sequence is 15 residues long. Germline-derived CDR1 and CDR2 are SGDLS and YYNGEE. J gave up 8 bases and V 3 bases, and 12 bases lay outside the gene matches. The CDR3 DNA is TGTGCCAGCAGCGGACTAGCTGCCGGAGTACTTACGCAGTATTTT. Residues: CASSGLAAGVLTQYF. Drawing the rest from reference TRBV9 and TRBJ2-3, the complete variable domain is DSGVTQTPKHLITATGQRVTLRCSPRSGDLSVYWYQQSLDQGLQFLIQYYNGEERAKGNILERFSAQQFPDLHSELNLSSLELGDSALYFCASSGLAAGVLTQYFGPGTRLTVL.

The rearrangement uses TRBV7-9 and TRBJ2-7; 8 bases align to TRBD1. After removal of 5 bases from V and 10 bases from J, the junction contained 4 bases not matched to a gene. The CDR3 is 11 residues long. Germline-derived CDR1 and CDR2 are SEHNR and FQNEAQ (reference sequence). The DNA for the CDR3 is TGTGCCAGCAGCCCGGGACAGGCCCAGTACTTC. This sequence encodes CASSPGQAQYF.

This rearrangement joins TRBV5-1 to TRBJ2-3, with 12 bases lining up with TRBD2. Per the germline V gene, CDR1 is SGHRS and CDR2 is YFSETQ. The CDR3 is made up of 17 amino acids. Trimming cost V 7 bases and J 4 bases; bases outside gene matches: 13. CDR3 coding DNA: TGCGCCAGCCGCCCTTTACTAGCGGGGGGCGGGGCAGATACGCAGTATTTT. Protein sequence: CASRPLLAGGGADTQYF.

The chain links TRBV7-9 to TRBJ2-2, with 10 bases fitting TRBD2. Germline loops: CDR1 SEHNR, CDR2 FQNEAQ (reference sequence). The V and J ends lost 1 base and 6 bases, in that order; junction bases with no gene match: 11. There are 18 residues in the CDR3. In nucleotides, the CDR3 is TGTGCCAGCAGCTTAGAAGCTAGCGGGGGACTCGGCTCCGGGGAGCTGTTTTTT. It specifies CASSLEASGGLGSGELFF.

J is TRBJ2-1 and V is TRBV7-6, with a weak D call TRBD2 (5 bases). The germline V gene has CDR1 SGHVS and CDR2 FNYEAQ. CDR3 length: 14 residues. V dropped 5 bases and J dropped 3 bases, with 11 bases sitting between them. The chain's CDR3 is CASSPRRDYNEQFF. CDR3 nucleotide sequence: TGTGCCAGCAGCCCCCGCCGGGACTACAATGAGCAGTTCTTC.

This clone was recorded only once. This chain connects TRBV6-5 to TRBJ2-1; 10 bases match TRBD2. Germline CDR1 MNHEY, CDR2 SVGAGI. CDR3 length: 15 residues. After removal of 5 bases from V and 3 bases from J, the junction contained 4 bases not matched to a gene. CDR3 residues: CASSILAGVYNEQFF. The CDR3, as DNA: TGTGCCAGCAGTATTCTAGCGGGGGTCTACAATGAGCAGTTCTTC.

The CDR3 here is CASSLGRQVSYGYTF. The CDR3 DNA is TGTGCCAGCAGCTTAGGCCGTCAGGTTTCCTATGGCTACACCTTC. The chain carries TRBV13 and TRBJ1-2; D is ambiguous. The V gene lost 0 bases and the J gene lost 4 bases, with 12 bases spanning the gap. CDR1 and CDR2 (germline): PRHDT, FYEKMQ (reference sequence). The CDR3 has 15 amino acids.